One T cell receptor (beta chain) is described in this entry. A single record per CDR3 protein comes from TCRdb applying MiXCR to the 5' RACE reads. The repertoire holds around 58,000 distinct CDR3 sequences, with roughly a fifth as singletons. These data are taken from a study of HIV-infected patients and healthy controls. The sequence derives from a human donor in good health. The sequenced material came from CD4+ T cells from blood.

CDR3 sequence: CASGLEGVGTDTQYF. Written as DNA, the CDR3 is TGCGCCTCGGGGCTAGAGGGGGTAGGCACAGATACGCAGTATTTT. The V call is TRBV4-1, the J call TRBJ2-3; D perhaps matches TRBD1 (6 bases). Trimming pared 11 bases from V and 1 base from J, leaving 19 bases between. Per germline, CDR1 MGHRA and CDR2 YSYEKL. CDR3 size: 15 residues.